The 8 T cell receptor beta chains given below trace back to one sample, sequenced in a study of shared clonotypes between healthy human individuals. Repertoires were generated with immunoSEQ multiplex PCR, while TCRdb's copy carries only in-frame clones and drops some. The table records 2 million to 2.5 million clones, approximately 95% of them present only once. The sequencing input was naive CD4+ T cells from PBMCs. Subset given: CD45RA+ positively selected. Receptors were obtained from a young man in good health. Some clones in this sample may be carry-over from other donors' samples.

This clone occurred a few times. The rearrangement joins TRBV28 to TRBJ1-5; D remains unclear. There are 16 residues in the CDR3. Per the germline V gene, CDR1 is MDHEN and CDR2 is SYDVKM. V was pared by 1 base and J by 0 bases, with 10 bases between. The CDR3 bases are TGTGCCAGCAGTTTATTGGCGAGGAATAGCAATCAGCCCCAGCATTTT. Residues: CASSLLARNSNQPQHF.

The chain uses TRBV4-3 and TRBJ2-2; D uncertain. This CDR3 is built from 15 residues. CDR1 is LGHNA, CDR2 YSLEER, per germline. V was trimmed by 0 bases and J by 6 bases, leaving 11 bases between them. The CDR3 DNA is TGCGCCAGCAGCCAAGAACGGGCCTCGTCCGGGGAGCTGTTTTTT. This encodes CASSQERASSGELFF.

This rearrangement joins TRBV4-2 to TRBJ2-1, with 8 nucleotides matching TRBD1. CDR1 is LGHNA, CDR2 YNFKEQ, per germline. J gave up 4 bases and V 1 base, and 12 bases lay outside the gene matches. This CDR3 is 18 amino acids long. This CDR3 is CASSQVVSIGTGYNEQFF. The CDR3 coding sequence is TGTGCCAGCAGCCAAGTGGTTTCAATTGGGACAGGATACAATGAGCAGTTCTTC.

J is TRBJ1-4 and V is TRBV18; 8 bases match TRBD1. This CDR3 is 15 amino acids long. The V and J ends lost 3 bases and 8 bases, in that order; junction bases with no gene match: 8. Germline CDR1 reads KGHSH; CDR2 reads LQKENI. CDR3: CASSPIRGRREKLFF. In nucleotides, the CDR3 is TGTGCCAGCTCACCGATCAGGGGGCGTAGGGAAAAACTGTTTTTT. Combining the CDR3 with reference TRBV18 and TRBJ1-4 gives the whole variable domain NAGVMQNPRHLVRRRGQEARLRCSPMKGHSHVYWYRQLPEEGLKFMVYLQKENIIDESGMPKERFSAEFPKEGPSILRIQQVVRGDSAAYFCASSPIRGRREKLFFGSGTQLSVL.

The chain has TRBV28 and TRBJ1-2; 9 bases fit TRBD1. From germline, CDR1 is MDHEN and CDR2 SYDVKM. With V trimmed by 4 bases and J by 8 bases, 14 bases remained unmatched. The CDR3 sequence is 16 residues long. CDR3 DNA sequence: TGTGCCAGCAGTTCTCGACAGGGGGTACCCGCCTCGGGCTACACCTTC. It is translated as CASSSRQGVPASGYTF.

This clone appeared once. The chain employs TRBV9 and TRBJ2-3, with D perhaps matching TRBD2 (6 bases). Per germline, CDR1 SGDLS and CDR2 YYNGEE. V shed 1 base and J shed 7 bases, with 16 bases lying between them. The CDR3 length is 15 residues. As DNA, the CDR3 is TGTGCCAGCAGCGTATCCACCACAGGAGGGTATACGCAGTATTTT. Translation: CASSVSTTGGYTQYF.

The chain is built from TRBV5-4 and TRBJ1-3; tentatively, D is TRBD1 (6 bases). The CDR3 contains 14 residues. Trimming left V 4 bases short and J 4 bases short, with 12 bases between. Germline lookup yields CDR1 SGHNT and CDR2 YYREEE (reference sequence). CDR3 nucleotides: TGTGCCAGCAGCAGTCGGACAGAAGGAAACACCATATATTTT. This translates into CASSSRTEGNTIYF.

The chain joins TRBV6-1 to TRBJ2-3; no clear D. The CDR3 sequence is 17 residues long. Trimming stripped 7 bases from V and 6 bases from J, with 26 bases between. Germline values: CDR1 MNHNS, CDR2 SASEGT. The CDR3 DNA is TGTGCCAGCACTGACCCGGCGGCCGGTGGTAAGGCGGATACGCAGTATTTT. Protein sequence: CASTDPAAGGKADTQYF.